This entry lists 13 T cell receptor beta chains sequenced from one sample in a study of glioma-infiltrating T cells (TCRdb year 2016). Reads for this sample came from an Illumina MiSeq. TCR alpha and beta CDR3 regions were amplified with the iRepertoire nested amplicon-rescue multiplex PCR (arm-PCR) platform from RNA. The public reads were reprocessed in TCRdb via fastp at Q25 and MiXCR, keeping in-frame beta chains. Here each entry gathers all rows of one CDR3 protein and keeps the most common genes and DNA. This sample gives 300,000 to 450,000 distinct CDR3 sequences in total; around 45% of them show up just once. In total, the top ten clones hold around 12% of the sample. What was sequenced was glioma tissue, nonneoplastic brain tissue, or PBMCs (not recorded which). The receptors come from a human donor with low-grade glioma or glioblastoma, undergoing nonglioma brain surgery, or in good health (not recorded which).

The genes are TRBV7-2 and TRBJ2-6; D gene unclear. Looked up from germline, CDR1 is SGHTA and CDR2 is FQGNSA. Trimming shortened V by 0 bases and J by 4 bases, and 4 bases separated the two germline ends. The CDR3 length is 14 residues. CDR3 sequence (DNA): TGTGCCAGCAGCTTAGCGGGCGGGGCCAACGTCCTGACTTTC. It is translated as CASSLAGGANVLTF.

On this clonotype itself: A much bigger clone sits one base away, suggesting this may be a read error. The CDR3 nucleotides read TGTGCCAGCAGTTTTTTCAGCAATCATCCCCAGCATTTT. Its translation is CASSFFSNHPQHF. The rearrangement joins TRBV27 to TRBJ1-5; D not certain. Looked up from germline, CDR1 is MNHEY and CDR2 is SMNVEV (reference sequence). The CDR3 has 13 residues.

This clonotype was counted ten times or more. The genes are TRBV6-1 and TRBJ1-5; the D is unclear. CDR3 size: 16 residues. V gave up 0 bases and J gave up 2 bases, with 11 bases separating them. The germline gives CDR1 MNHNS, CDR2 SASEGT. The CDR3 sequence is CASSEARGSGNQPQHF. DNA for the CDR3: TGTGCCAGCAGTGAAGCGCGAGGGAGTGGCAATCAGCCCCAGCATTTT.

This rearrangement joins TRBV24-1 to TRBJ2-7, with 10 bases fitting TRBD2. The V and J ends lost 9 bases and 6 bases, in that order; junction bases with no gene match: 13. Per germline, CDR1 KGHDR and CDR2 SFDVKD. This CDR3 spans 15 amino acids. DNA of the CDR3: TGTGCCACCCAAGACCGAGCGGGAGGGCCGGGCGAGCAGTACTTC. Protein: CATQDRAGGPGEQYF.

This clonotype has ten or more counts. V gene TRBV6-1 combines with J gene TRBJ2-5; TRBD1 agrees at 10 bases. The CDR3 has 13 amino acids. The junction had 2 bases not matched to a gene; V was cut back by 6 bases and J by 4 bases. Germline loops: CDR1 MNHNS, CDR2 SASEGT. The CDR3 DNA reads TGTGCCAGCAGCCGGACAGGGGGAGAGACCCAGTACTTC. Its protein product is CASSRTGGETQYF.

As concerns this clonotype: No conserved phenylalanine or tryptophan is present at the end of the CDR3, so a read error is the likely explanation. The V and J genes are TRBV28 and TRBJ1-1; D call uncertain. This CDR3 spans 13 amino acids. Germline V CDR1 and CDR2: MDHEN, SYDVKM. The CDR3 loop reads CAISDLWEIEAFP. As DNA, the CDR3 is TGTGCCATCAGTGATCTCTGGGAAATTGAAGCTTTCCCT.

The chain carries TRBV28 and TRBJ2-7; no definite D call. Germline loops: CDR1 MDHEN, CDR2 SYDVKM. The CDR3 runs to 13 residues. V was clipped by 4 bases and J by 4 bases, with 11 bases between them. CDR3 region: CASSWTIKYEQYF. CDR3 sequence (DNA): TGTGCCAGCAGTTGGACGATCAAATACGAGCAGTACTTC.

The chain joins TRBV28 to TRBJ2-1; D is unclear. Germline lookup yields CDR1 MDHEN and CDR2 SYDVKM. V lost 6 bases and J lost 6, with 9 bases in between. This CDR3 is 12 amino acids long. In nucleotides, the CDR3 is TGTGCCAGCAGATGGAAAGCCAATGAGCAGTTCTTC. It specifies CASRWKANEQFF.

As for this clonotype: Relative to the germline gene, one junction end is altered; a read error may explain this. The chain carries TRBV6-1 and TRBJ1-5, with 7 bases that match TRBD1. There are 15 residues in the CDR3. Looked up from germline, CDR1 is MNHNS and CDR2 is SASEGT. CDR3 DNA: TGTGCCAGCAGTACAGCAGGGGGTAGCAATCAGCCCCAGCGTTTT. It specifies CASSTAGGSNQPQRF.

This clonotype was observed many times. CDR3 nucleotides: TGTGCCACCAGCAGAGACCGAGGCAGGGCCTTTACGCATTTT. Encoded protein: CATSRDRGRAFTHF. V usage is TRBV15 and J usage is TRBJ1-5, with D possibly TRBD1 on 5 matching bases. V dropped 0 bases and J dropped 15 bases, with 18 bases sitting between them. CDR1 is LNHNV and CDR2 is YYDKDF in the germline V gene (reference sequence). The CDR3 consists of 14 residues.

This clonotype was counted between two and nine times. This rearrangement joins TRBV4-1 to TRBJ2-3; the D gene could be TRBD1 or TRBD2 (5 bases each). This CDR3 is built from 17 residues. The germline CDR1 and CDR2 sequences are MGHRA and YSYEKL. Trimming shortened V by 4 bases and J by 0 bases, and 17 bases separated the two germline ends. CDR3 DNA: TGCGCCAGCAGCCTAGGAACCGGGACGGCTAGCACAGATACGCAGTATTTT. Translated: CASSLGTGTASTDTQYF.

The table lists this clonotype with many counts. The V call is TRBV4-1, the J call TRBJ2-3; a weak D match, TRBD1 (6 bases). V was pared by 1 base and J by 6 bases, with 11 bases between. Germline loops: CDR1 MGHRA, CDR2 YSYEKL. This CDR3 is 14 amino acids long. CDR3 loop: CASSQAGDQDTQYF. CDR3 DNA sequence: TGCGCCAGCAGCCAAGCAGGGGACCAGGATACGCAGTATTTT.

CDR3 sequence (DNA): TGCAGCGTTGAAGAAGCTCAGGTGCAGTACTTC. It translates to CSVEEAQVQYF. This chain links TRBV29-1 with TRBJ2-7, with no clear D. Germline V gives CDR1 SQVTM, CDR2 ANQGSEA. This CDR3 comprises 11 residues. Trimming shortened V by 0 bases and J by 9 bases, and 9 bases separated the two germline ends.